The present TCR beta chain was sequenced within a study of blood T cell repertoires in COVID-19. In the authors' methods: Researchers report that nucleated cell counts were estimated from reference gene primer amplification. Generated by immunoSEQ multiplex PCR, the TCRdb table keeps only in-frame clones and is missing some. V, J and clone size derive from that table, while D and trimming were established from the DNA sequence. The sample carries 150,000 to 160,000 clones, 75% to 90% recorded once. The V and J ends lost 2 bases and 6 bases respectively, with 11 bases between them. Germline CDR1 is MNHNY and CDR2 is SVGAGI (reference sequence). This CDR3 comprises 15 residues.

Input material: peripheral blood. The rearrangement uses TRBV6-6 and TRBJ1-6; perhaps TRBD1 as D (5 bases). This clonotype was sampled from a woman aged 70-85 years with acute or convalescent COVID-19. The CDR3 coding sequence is TGTGCCAGCAGTTACCAGGGAAATACTAATTCACCCCTCCACTTT. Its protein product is CASSYQGNTNSPLHF.